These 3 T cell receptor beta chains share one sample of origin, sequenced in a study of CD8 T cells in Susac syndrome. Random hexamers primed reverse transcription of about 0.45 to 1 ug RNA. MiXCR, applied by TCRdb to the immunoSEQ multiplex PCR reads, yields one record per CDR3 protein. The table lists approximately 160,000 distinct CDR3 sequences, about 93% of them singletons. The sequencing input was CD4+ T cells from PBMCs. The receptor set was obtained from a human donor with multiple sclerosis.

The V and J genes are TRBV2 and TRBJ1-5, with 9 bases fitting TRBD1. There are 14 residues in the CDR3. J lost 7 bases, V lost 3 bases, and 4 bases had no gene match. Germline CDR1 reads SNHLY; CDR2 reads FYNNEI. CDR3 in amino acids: CASSEDRGVQPQHF. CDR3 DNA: TGTGCCAGCAGTGAGGACAGGGGAGTCCAGCCCCAGCATTTT. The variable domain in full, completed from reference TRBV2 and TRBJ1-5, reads EPEVTQTPSHQVTQMGQEVILRCVPISNHLYFYWYRQILGQKVEFLVSFYNNEISEKSEIFDDQFSVERPDGSNFTLKIRSTKLEDSAMYFCASSEDRGVQPQHFGDGTRLSIL.

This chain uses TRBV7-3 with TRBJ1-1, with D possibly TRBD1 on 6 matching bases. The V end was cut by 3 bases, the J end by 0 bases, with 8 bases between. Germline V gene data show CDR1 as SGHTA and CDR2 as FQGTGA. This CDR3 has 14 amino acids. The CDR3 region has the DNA TGTGCCAGCAGCTTGGGGGACATGAACACTGAAGCTTTCTTT. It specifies CASSLGDMNTEAFF.

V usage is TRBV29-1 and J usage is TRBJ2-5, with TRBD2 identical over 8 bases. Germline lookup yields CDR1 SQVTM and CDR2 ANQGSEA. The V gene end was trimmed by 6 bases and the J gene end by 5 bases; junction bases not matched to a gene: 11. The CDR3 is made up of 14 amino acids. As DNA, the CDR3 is TGCAGCGTCGGTAGCGGGGACCCGGGGGAGACCCAGTACTTC. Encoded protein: CSVGSGDPGETQYF.